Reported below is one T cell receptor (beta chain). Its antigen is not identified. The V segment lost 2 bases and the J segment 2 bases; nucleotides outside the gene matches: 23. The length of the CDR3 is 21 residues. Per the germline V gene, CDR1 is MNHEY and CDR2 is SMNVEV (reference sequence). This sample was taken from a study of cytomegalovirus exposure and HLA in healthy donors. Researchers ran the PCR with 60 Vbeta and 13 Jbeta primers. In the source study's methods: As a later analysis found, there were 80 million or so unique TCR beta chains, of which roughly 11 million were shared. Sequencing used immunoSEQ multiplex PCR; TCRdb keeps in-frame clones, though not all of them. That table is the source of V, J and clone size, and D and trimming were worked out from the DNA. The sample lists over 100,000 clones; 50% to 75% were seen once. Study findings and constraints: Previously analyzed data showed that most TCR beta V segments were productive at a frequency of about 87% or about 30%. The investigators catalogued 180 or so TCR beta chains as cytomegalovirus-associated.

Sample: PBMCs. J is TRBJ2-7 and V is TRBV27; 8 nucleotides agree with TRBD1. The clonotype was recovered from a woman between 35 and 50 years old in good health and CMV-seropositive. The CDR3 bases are TGTGCCAGCAGTTTAAGGGGCCAGGGGGCCTTTTCGACCGCTTCCCCCTACGAGCAGTACTTC. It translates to CASSLRGQGAFSTASPYEQYF.